Listed here are 30 T cell receptor beta chains from one sample, sequenced in a study of T cell responses to AZD1222 COVID-19 vaccine. Here immunoSEQ multiplex PCR was the method, and the copy in TCRdb shows in-frame clones only, minus some. This table holds 200,000 to 250,000 clones, roughly 91% found once. Here the sequenced sample was peripheral blood, taken on day 0 of MenACWY control vaccination. These TCRs come from an adult in good health.

The J gene is TRBJ2-7, the V gene TRBV5-8, with D hard to call. Germline lookup yields CDR1 SGHTS and CDR2 YDEGEE. The ends were cut back, 0 bases at V and 1 base at J, with 8 bases in the middle. This CDR3 region has 14 residues. CDR3 sequence reads: CASSLVPRSYEQYF. Written as DNA, the CDR3 is TGTGCCAGCAGCTTGGTGCCGCGTTCCTACGAGCAGTACTTC. The variable domain in full, completed from reference TRBV5-8 and TRBJ2-7, reads EAGVTQSPTHLIKTRGQQATLRCSPISGHTSVYWYQQALGLGLQFLLWYDEGEERNRGNFPPRFSGRQFPNYSSELNVNALELEDSALYLCASSLVPRSYEQYFGPGTRLTVT.

This rearrangement joins TRBV5-1 to TRBJ2-1; D gene uncertain. The length of the CDR3 is 15 residues. V gave up 4 bases and J gave up 0 bases, with 11 bases separating them. The germline V gene has CDR1 SGHRS and CDR2 YFSETQ. CDR3 DNA: TGCGCCAGCAGCAGGACCACGATCTCCTACAATGAGCAGTTCTTC. Translating it yields CASSRTTISYNEQFF.

The V and J genes are TRBV7-3 and TRBJ2-1; 9 bases map to TRBD2. Germline-derived CDR1 and CDR2 are SGHTA and FQGTGA. The CDR3 runs to 18 residues. V gave up 5 bases and J gave up 7 bases; unmatched junction bases: 18. The CDR3 DNA reads as TGTGCCAGCAGCCCTATGGGCGGGGGGGCCGTTATTGGAAATGAGCAGTTCTTC. The encoded protein is CASSPMGGGAVIGNEQFF. The complete variable domain, with remaining parts taken from reference TRBV7-3 and TRBJ2-1, reads GAGVSQTPSNKVTEKGKYVELRCDPISGHTALYWYRQSLGQGPEFLIYFQGTGAADDSGLPNDRFFAVRPEGSVSTLKIQRTERGDSAVYLCASSPMGGGAVIGNEQFFGPGTRLTVL.

This clone has only a few counts. This chain connects TRBV6-2 or TRBV6-3 to TRBJ1-1, with no clear D. CDR1 and CDR2 from the germline V gene are MNHEY and SVGEGT. The CDR3 runs 13 residues. Deletions cut 0 bases from V and 0 bases from J, with 2 bases between. The CDR3 spells CASSYSLNTEAFF. The CDR3 DNA reads TGTGCCAGCAGTTACTCCCTGAACACTGAAGCTTTCTTT.

The count of this clone is one. The rearrangement joins TRBV4-2 to TRBJ2-3, with 15 bases identical to TRBD2. J was trimmed by 1 base and V by 5 bases; bases with no gene match: 4. The germline gives CDR1 LGHNA, CDR2 YNFKEQ. The CDR3 has 17 amino acids. The CDR3 region has the DNA TGTGCCAGCAGCTTACGGACTAGCGGGGGGGGCACAGATACGCAGTATTTT. Protein: CASSLRTSGGGTDTQYF.

This sequence joins TRBV9 and TRBJ2-7; TRBD2 agrees at 11 bases. The CDR3 totals 17 residues. Germline V gene lookup returns CDR1 SGDLS and CDR2 YYNGEE. Trimming took 0 bases from V and 6 from J; bases not matched to a gene: 11. CDR3 sequence: CASSVGPPTSGSSEQYF. For the CDR3, the DNA is TGTGCCAGCAGCGTAGGCCCCCCAACTAGCGGGAGCTCCGAGCAGTACTTC.

CDR3 loop: CASSLGHRPATGELFF. CDR3 coding DNA: TGTGCCAGCAGCTTGGGACACCGGCCGGCCACCGGGGAGCTGTTTTTT. The V gene is TRBV5-4, the J gene TRBJ2-2; no clear D. Germline lookup yields CDR1 SGHNT and CDR2 YYREEE (reference sequence). Trimming took off 0 bases at V and 4 bases at J, with 13 bases between the two ends. The CDR3 spans 16 residues.

The V call is TRBV27, the J call TRBJ1-3; D perhaps matches TRBD1 (6 bases). Germline V gives CDR1 MNHEY, CDR2 SMNVEV (reference sequence). The CDR3 is 14 amino acids. V lost 3 bases, J lost 4 bases, and 10 bases lay in between. The CDR3 is CASSFSGGGNTIYF. For the CDR3, the DNA is TGTGCCAGCAGTTTTTCCGGGGGCGGAAACACCATATATTTT.

With respect to this clone: This sample also contains other DNA sequences that code for the same CDR3. The chain combines TRBV6-2 or TRBV6-3 with TRBJ1-1; D may be TRBD1 (6 bases). The V gene's germline CDR1 is MNHEY and CDR2 SVGEGT. The CDR3 runs 13 residues. Trimming removed 0 bases from V and 5 bases from J, with 7 bases in between. The CDR3 loop is CASSYSGGTEAFF. CDR3 nucleotide sequence: TGTGCCAGCAGTTACTCAGGGGGGACTGAAGCTTTCTTT.

The chain employs TRBV3-1 (or the pseudogene TRBV3-2) and TRBJ1-6; the D gene is possibly TRBD1 (5 bases). Trimming cost V 0 bases and J 7 bases, with 7 bases left between them. The CDR3 extends over 14 amino acids. In germline, CDR1 is LGHDT, CDR2 YNNKEL (reference sequence). The CDR3 sequence: CASSQDRANSPLHF. Here the CDR3 DNA reads TGTGCCAGCAGCCAAGACAGGGCGAATTCACCCCTCCACTTT.

CDR3 coding DNA: TGTGCCAGTAGACTTGGACGGGACTATGGCTACACCTTC. It codes for CASRLGRDYGYTF. This chain connects TRBV19 to TRBJ1-2, with unresolved D. Germline V gene sequence: CDR1 LNHDA, CDR2 SQIVND (reference sequence). V was trimmed by 6 bases and J by 3 bases, leaving 11 bases between them. This CDR3 comprises 13 residues.

In its sample, this clone was seen once. This chain connects TRBV3-1 (or the pseudogene TRBV3-2) to TRBJ1-1; 8 bases agree with TRBD1. Germline values: CDR1 LGHDT, CDR2 YNNKEL (reference sequence). This CDR3 has 14 amino acids. With 4 bases clipped from V and 7 bases from J, the junction kept 8 bases outside the gene matches. In DNA, the CDR3 is TGTGCCAGCAGCCTTTCCAGGGGGCGCGGTGAAGCTTTCTTT. It yields the protein CASSLSRGRGEAFF.

V gene TRBV30 combines with J gene TRBJ2-5; D gene uncertain. Trimming took 2 bases from V and 2 from J, leaving 9 bases between them. This CDR3 is built from 13 residues. The V gene's germline CDR1 is GTSNPN and CDR2 SVGIG (reference sequence). CDR3 residues: CAWSWAVQETQYF. The CDR3 nucleotides read TGTGCCTGGAGTTGGGCAGTGCAAGAGACCCAGTACTTC.

This chain uses TRBV6-2 or TRBV6-3 with TRBJ1-1; TRBD1 aligns across 8 bases. After removal of 6 bases from V and 4 bases from J, the junction contained 10 bases not matched to a gene. This CDR3 is built from 15 residues. Germline CDR1 and CDR2: MNHEY and SVGEGT. CDR3 coding DNA: TGTGCCAGCAGCTCGCCTGGACAGGGTCTCACTGAAGCTTTCTTT. Its protein is CASSSPGQGLTEAFF.

The chain has TRBV6-5 and TRBJ1-2; 7 bases map to TRBD1. V was clipped by 8 bases and J by 5 bases; unmatched bases: 8. Germline loops: CDR1 MNHEY, CDR2 SVGAGI. The CDR3 contains 13 residues. The CDR3 reads CASRGGPRYGYTF. CDR3 bases: TGTGCCAGCCGAGGGGGCCCTAGGTATGGCTACACCTTC.

The gene calls are TRBV7-2 and TRBJ1-1; D is undetermined. Germline CDR1 SGHTA, CDR2 FQGNSA. The CDR3 spans 14 residues. Between the trimmed V and J ends, which lost 1 base and 1 base, there was a span of 7 bases. CDR3 nucleotides: TGTGCCAGCAGCTTAGGAGGGTCGAACACTGAAGCTTTCTTT. It codes for CASSLGGSNTEAFF.

This clone showed up just once. The rearrangement links TRBV7-2 to TRBJ2-3; no reliable D call. The CDR3 loop spans 16 amino acids. CDR1 and CDR2 from the germline V gene are SGHTA and FQGNSA. V was pared by 4 bases and J by 0 bases, with 14 bases between. CDR3 coding DNA: TGTGCCAGCAGCTCGCCGACCAGCCCCAGCACAGATACGCAGTATTTT. Its protein is CASSSPTSPSTDTQYF.

V and J are TRBV27 and TRBJ1-2, with D possibly being TRBD1 (6 bases). Germline V gene sequence: CDR1 MNHEY, CDR2 SMNVEV (reference sequence). This CDR3 contains 13 residues. Deletions cut 3 bases from V and 8 bases from J, with 13 bases between. DNA for the CDR3: TGTGCCAGCAGTTTGGGGGGGCCGATAGGCTACACCTTC. It specifies CASSLGGPIGYTF.

The chain has TRBV10-1 and TRBJ2-1, with unresolved D. The CDR3 runs to 16 residues. Germline assignment: CDR1 WNHNN and CDR2 SYGVQD (reference sequence). V was shortened by 10 bases and J by 2 bases, with 21 bases between the two germline ends. CDR3 sequence reads: CAKHPSWQTPYNEQFF. For the CDR3, the DNA is TGCGCCAAGCATCCCTCATGGCAGACCCCCTACAATGAGCAGTTCTTC.

This chain uses TRBV5-5 with TRBJ2-3; D gene unclear. The ends were cut back, 0 bases at V and 1 base at J, with 9 bases in the middle. Germline-derived CDR1 and CDR2 are SGHKS and YYEKEE (reference sequence). This CDR3 is built from 15 residues. This chain's CDR3 is CASSLAVLGTDTQYF. The CDR3 DNA is TGTGCCAGCAGCTTGGCCGTTTTAGGCACAGATACGCAGTATTTT.

This clone was detected only once. CDR3 region: CASRDMRNGVNTEAFF. CDR3 in DNA: TGTGCCAGCCGAGATATGCGTAATGGGGTGAACACTGAAGCTTTCTTT. This rearrangement joins TRBV11-2 to TRBJ1-1; D remains unclear. Per germline, CDR1 SGHAT and CDR2 FQNNGV. V lost 8 bases and J lost 0, with 19 bases in between. The CDR3 is 16 amino acids. Full variable domain (remainder filled in from reference TRBV11-2 and TRBJ1-1): EAGVAQSPRYKIIEKRQSVAFWCNPISGHATLYWYQQILGQGPKLLIQFQNNGVVDDSQLPKDRFSAERLKGVDSTLKIQPAKLEDSAVYLCASRDMRNGVNTEAFFGQGTRLTVV.

This chain links TRBV9 with TRBJ2-1, with D perhaps matching TRBD2 (5 bases). The CDR3 totals 15 residues. Germline CDR1 reads SGDLS; CDR2 reads YYNGEE. V lost 3 bases to trimming and J lost 6 bases, with 16 bases between them. DNA of the CDR3: TGTGCCAGCAGCGCGGTGGGAGTGTCAGTCAATGAGCAGTTCTTC. This encodes CASSAVGVSVNEQFF.

This clone was recorded a few times. The gene calls are TRBV30 and TRBJ1-5; D is uncertain. From germline, CDR1 is GTSNPN and CDR2 SVGIG (reference sequence). There are 16 residues in the CDR3. V shed 1 base and J shed 0 bases, with 13 bases lying between them. DNA for the CDR3: TGTGCCTGGAGTGGTCAAGGGAGCTATAGCAATCAGCCCCAGCATTTT. Residues: CAWSGQGSYSNQPQHF. Complete variable domain (other parts from reference TRBV30 and TRBJ1-5): SQTIHQWPATLVQPVGSPLSLECTVEGTSNPNLYWYRQAAGRGLQLLFYSVGIGQISSEVPQNLSASRPQDRQFILSSKKLLLSDSGFYLCAWSGQGSYSNQPQHFGDGTRLSIL.

This rearrangement joins TRBV9 to TRBJ2-3, with D possibly matching TRBD2 (5 bases). Trimming removed 0 bases from V and 1 base from J, with 9 bases in between. In germline, CDR1 is SGDLS, CDR2 YYNGEE. CDR3 length: 15 residues. The CDR3 DNA sequence: TGTGCCAGCAGCGTAGGAGGGTTCGGCACAGATACGCAGTATTTT. Its protein product is CASSVGGFGTDTQYF.

The chain combines TRBV5-1 with TRBJ1-1, with 8 bases lining up with TRBD1. The V segment lost 2 bases and the J segment 7 bases; nucleotides outside the gene matches: 19. From germline, CDR1 is SGHRS and CDR2 YFSETQ. The CDR3 loop spans 18 amino acids. The chain's CDR3 is CASSLTGQGWFGGNEAFF. The DNA for the CDR3 is TGCGCCAGCAGCTTAACCGGACAGGGTTGGTTTGGAGGGAATGAAGCTTTCTTT.

V gene TRBV4-3 combines with J gene TRBJ2-2, with D perhaps matching TRBD1 (5 bases). This CDR3 contains 15 residues. Germline V gives CDR1 LGHNA, CDR2 YSLEER. Trimming removed 5 bases at V and 2 bases at J, with 12 bases between. In nucleotides, the CDR3 is TGCGCCAGCAGCAAGGGCAGGGTTAACACCGGGGAGCTGTTTTTT. This codes for CASSKGRVNTGELFF.

V usage is TRBV28 and J usage is TRBJ2-7, with D tentatively TRBD1 or TRBD2 (6 bases each). Trimming took 3 bases from V and 5 from J, leaving 17 bases between them. Germline-derived CDR1 and CDR2 are MDHEN and SYDVKM. This CDR3 has 15 residues. This chain's CDR3 is CASSFGGGLANEQYF. As DNA, the CDR3 is TGTGCCAGCAGTTTTGGTGGGGGGCTTGCGAACGAGCAGTACTTC.

This chain connects TRBV5-1 to TRBJ2-5, with TRBD2 as a possible D gene (5 bases). This CDR3 has 15 residues. CDR1 is SGHRS, CDR2 YFSETQ, per germline. V lost 0 bases to trimming and J lost 4 bases, with 13 bases between them. For the CDR3, the DNA is TGCGCCAGCAGCTTGGCCGGTTCGGGGTTAGAGACCCAGTACTTC. Amino acid sequence: CASSLAGSGLETQYF.

V usage is TRBV27 and J usage is TRBJ2-1; maybe TRBD1 (6 bases). This CDR3 comprises 17 residues. The ends were cut back, 5 bases at V and 3 bases at J, with 20 bases in the middle. Germline V gives CDR1 MNHEY, CDR2 SMNVEV (reference sequence). Written as DNA, the CDR3 is TGTGCCAGCAGTCCCGCTTTGGGGGCGAGAAGCTACAATGAGCAGTTCTTC. It is translated as CASSPALGARSYNEQFF.

In its sample, this clone was seen once. The CDR3 DNA reads TGTGCCAGCAGTTTGGTTAGCGGGGCCGGCCAAGAGACCCAGTACTTC. Its protein is CASSLVSGAGQETQYF. This chain uses TRBV6-2 or TRBV6-3 with TRBJ2-5, with 8 positions matching TRBD2. The ends lost 4 bases at V and 1 base at J; junction bases unmatched: 8. The germline V gene encodes CDR1 MNHEY and CDR2 SVGEGT. CDR3 length: 16 residues.